One sample yielded the 13 T cell receptor beta chains listed below, sequenced in a study of OX40 agonist ivuxolimab in advanced cancers. Generated by immunoSEQ multiplex PCR, the TCRdb table keeps only in-frame clones and is missing some. Of about 40,000 clones in the sample, roughly 82% were seen once. This specimen was CD4+ or CD8+ T cells sorted from blood, taken in a trial of the OX40 agonist ivuxolimab. Every receptor here comes from an adult with an advanced solid tumor such as melanoma, head and neck, liver or kidney cancer.

This clone was counted between two and nine times. The V and J genes are TRBV4-1 and TRBJ2-1; 9 nucleotides match TRBD2. With 6 bases clipped from V and 8 bases from J, the junction kept 17 bases outside the gene matches. CDR1 and CDR2 (germline): MGHRA, YSYEKL. The CDR3 sequence is 17 residues long. Written as DNA, the CDR3 is TGCGCCAGCAGGCAGCGGAGGATAGCGGGAGTTTCAGATGAGCAGTTCTTC. The encoded protein is CASRQRRIAGVSDEQFF.

The rearrangement uses TRBV5-6 and TRBJ2-7, with D possibly called TRBD1 or TRBD2 (7 bases each). The CDR3 length is 15 residues. Trimming left V 0 bases short and J 2 bases short, with 12 bases between. Germline V CDR1 and CDR2: SGHDT, YYEEEE. The CDR3 is CASSLAGRGPYEQYF. CDR3 DNA sequence: TGTGCCAGCAGCTTGGCAGGGAGGGGGCCCTACGAGCAGTACTTC. Together with reference TRBV5-6 and TRBJ2-7, the CDR3 gives the full variable domain: DAGVTQSPTHLIKTRGQQVTLRCSPKSGHDTVSWYQQALGQGPQFIFQYYEEEERQRGNFPDRFSGHQFPNYSSELNVNALLLGDSALYLCASSLAGRGPYEQYFGPGTRLTVT.

V and J are TRBV7-9 and TRBJ2-7, with 9 bases that match TRBD1. The CDR3 contains 15 residues. The junction had 8 bases not matched to a gene; V was cut back by 6 bases and J by 2 bases. In germline, CDR1 is SEHNR, CDR2 FQNEAQ (reference sequence). CDR3 nucleotides: TGTGCCAGCAGACGGACAGGGGCCTTCGCCTACGAGCAGTACTTC. Residues: CASRRTGAFAYEQYF.

This CDR3 reads CASSLFAGTNTEAFF. CDR3 DNA: TGTGCCAGCAGCTTATTTGCAGGGACGAACACTGAAGCTTTCTTT. V gene TRBV7-2 combines with J gene TRBJ1-1; perhaps TRBD1 as D (5 bases). Germline CDR1 is SGHTA and CDR2 is FQGNSA. Trimming pared 2 bases from V and 1 base from J, leaving 11 bases between. This CDR3 contains 15 residues.

This chain uses TRBV27 with TRBJ2-2; no firm D call. The CDR3 sequence is 13 residues long. With 4 bases removed from V and 5 bases from J, the gap between germline ends came to 8 bases. Germline V gene sequence: CDR1 MNHEY, CDR2 SMNVEV (reference sequence). The CDR3 here is CASSYLGTGELFF. CDR3 in DNA: TGTGCCAGCAGTTATCTGGGGACCGGGGAGCTGTTTTTT.

The rearrangement uses TRBV19 and TRBJ1-5; tentative D call: TRBD1 (5 bases). CDR3 size: 15 residues. Germline lookup yields CDR1 LNHDA and CDR2 SQIVND (reference sequence). Trimming left V 1 base short and J 7 bases short, with 14 bases between. For the CDR3, the DNA is TGTGCCAGTAGTATAGGGGGCGCGGCGGGGCAGCCCCAGCATTTT. Translation: CASSIGGAAGQPQHF. The complete variable domain, with remaining parts taken from reference TRBV19 and TRBJ1-5, reads DGGITQSPKYLFRKEGQNVTLSCEQNLNHDAMYWYRQDPGQGLRLIYYSQIVNDFQKGDIAEGYSVSREKKESFPLTVTSAQKNPTAFYLCASSIGGAAGQPQHFGDGTRLSIL.

V is TRBV7-2 and J is TRBJ2-7; TRBD1 aligns across 7 bases. With V trimmed by 5 bases and J by 3 bases, 7 bases remained unmatched. The CDR3 has 14 residues. Looked up from germline, CDR1 is SGHTA and CDR2 is FQGNSA. The CDR3 DNA reads TGTGCCAGCAGCCCGAGGGACAGAAACTACGAGCAGTACTTC. Its protein is CASSPRDRNYEQYF.

The chain employs TRBV10-3 and TRBJ1-6; no reliable D call. The germline V gene has CDR1 ENHRY and CDR2 SYGVKD. The V end lost 4 bases, the J end lost 7 bases, and 14 bases lay between the germline ends. CDR3 length: 15 residues. In DNA, the CDR3 is TGTGCCATCAGTGGGGAGGGTTCGGGAAATTCACCCCTCCACTTT. It codes for CAISGEGSGNSPLHF.

The rearrangement links TRBV6-5 to TRBJ2-1; 13 bases are a match to TRBD2. CDR3 length: 15 amino acids. Germline V lookup: CDR1 MNHEY, CDR2 SVGAGI. V was pared by 2 bases and J by 6 bases, with 1 base of the junction left unmatched. CDR3 nucleotide sequence: TGTGCCAGCAGTTACGGGACTAGCGGGGCCAATGAGCAGTTCTTC. Encoded protein: CASSYGTSGANEQFF.

The rearrangement uses TRBV10-3 and TRBJ2-7; 7 positions agree with TRBD2. CDR3 size: 13 residues. CDR1 ENHRY and CDR2 SYGVKD come from the germline V gene. V shed 6 bases, J shed 4 bases, and the junction held 6 bases outside the gene matches. The CDR3 spells CAIRSGNGYEQYF. The CDR3 DNA is TGTGCCATCAGGAGCGGGAATGGGTACGAGCAGTACTTC.

The J gene is TRBJ2-2, the V gene TRBV7-9; TRBD1 agrees at 9 bases. This CDR3 is built from 16 residues. V trimming: 7 bases; J trimming: 3 bases; junction bases outside the gene matches: 9. Germline CDR1 SEHNR, CDR2 FQNEAQ (reference sequence). In DNA form, the CDR3 reads TGTGCCAGCACCTCGTTGGACAGGGGATACACCGGGGAGCTGTTTTTT. Translation: CASTSLDRGYTGELFF.

The CDR3 DNA reads as TGTGCCAGCAGTTACCGAATAGCGGGAAGCGAGCAGTACTTC. Its translation is CASSYRIAGSEQYF. The rearrangement uses TRBV6-6 and TRBJ2-7, with TRBD2 matching over 8 bases. This CDR3 is built from 14 residues. J gave up 6 bases and V 2 bases, and 6 bases lay outside the gene matches. The germline V gene encodes CDR1 MNHNY and CDR2 SVGAGI (reference sequence).

This rearrangement joins TRBV5-6 to TRBJ1-1; 10 bases align to TRBD1. Germline values: CDR1 SGHDT, CDR2 YYEEEE. This CDR3 contains 19 residues. V was pared by 0 bases and J by 3 bases, with 14 bases of the junction left unmatched. The CDR3 DNA sequence: TGTGCCAGCAGCTTGGTTTACCAACCGGGACAGGGGCTGTACACTGAAGCTTTCTTT. Its translation is CASSLVYQPGQGLYTEAFF.